These 30 T cell receptor beta chains share one sample of origin, sequenced in a study of shared clonotypes between healthy human individuals. CD45RO-negative, CCR7-positively selected cells formed the naive CD8 fraction, excluding terminally differentiated effector memory CD45RA+ cells. Profiled with immunoSEQ multiplex PCR; TCRdb holds only in-frame clones, not every one. The sample shows over 2,000,000 clones, around 93% of them seen only once. Sequencing was carried out using naive CD8+ T cells from PBMCs. The receptors stem from a man between 18 and 29 years old in good health. Some clones in this sample may be carry-over from other donors' samples.

Concerning this clone itself: Distinct nucleotide sequences in the sample also encode this CDR3. This chain uses TRBV27 with TRBJ2-7; TRBD1 matches at 9 bases. V shed 4 bases and J 1 base; nucleotides not matched to a gene: 2. Germline V gene data show CDR1 as MNHEY and CDR2 as SMNVEV (reference sequence). The CDR3 has 14 residues. Here the CDR3 reads CASSYGTGSYEQYF. The CDR3 nucleotides read TGTGCCAGCAGTTACGGGACAGGGTCCTACGAGCAGTACTTC.

The genes are TRBV27 and TRBJ2-1; 7 bases match TRBD2. CDR3 length equals 16 residues. From germline, CDR1 is MNHEY and CDR2 SMNVEV (reference sequence). V shed 4 bases, J shed 2 bases, and the junction held 8 bases outside the gene matches. The CDR3 is CASSSRLARAYNEQFF. The DNA for the CDR3 is TGTGCCAGCAGTTCCAGACTAGCCAGGGCCTACAATGAGCAGTTCTTC.

V and J are TRBV27 and TRBJ2-2, with no clear D. Looked up from germline, CDR1 is MNHEY and CDR2 is SMNVEV (reference sequence). The CDR3 is 14 residues long. V was shortened by 0 bases and J by 7 bases, with 9 bases between the two germline ends. The CDR3 reads CASSLSNENGELFF. CDR3 DNA sequence: TGTGCCAGCAGTTTATCGAATGAGAACGGGGAGCTGTTTTTT.

V and J are TRBV30 and TRBJ2-7; D may be TRBD2 (6 bases). The CDR3 length is 12 residues. The ends were cut back, 5 bases at V and 6 bases at J, with 14 bases in the middle. CDR1 GTSNPN and CDR2 SVGIG come from the germline V gene (reference sequence). The CDR3 bases are TGTGCCTGGGGGGCGGGAAGTGGCGAGCAGTACTTC. Translated, it gives CAWGAGSGEQYF.

The rearrangement uses TRBV27 and TRBJ2-3; D possibly corresponds to TRBD1 (6 bases). Germline V CDR1 and CDR2: MNHEY, SMNVEV (reference sequence). V lost 0 bases and J lost 6, with 13 bases in between. CDR3 length: 15 residues. CDR3 nucleotides: TGTGCCAGCAGTTTATCTGTGGGGGCCGGGGATACGCAGTATTTT. It translates to CASSLSVGAGDTQYF.

The V and J genes are TRBV20-1 and TRBJ2-7, with D unresolved. This CDR3 is built from 10 residues. Trimming stripped 5 bases from V and 5 bases from J, with 7 bases between. In germline, CDR1 is DFQATT, CDR2 SNEGSKA (reference sequence). Written as DNA, the CDR3 is TGCAGTGCTCTTTTGGACGAGCAGTACTTC. It is translated as CSALLDEQYF.

The rearrangement links TRBV5-5 to TRBJ1-5, with D possibly being TRBD1 (6 bases). This CDR3 comprises 14 residues. V lost 4 bases and J lost 10, with 18 bases in between. Germline CDR1 SGHKS, CDR2 YYEKEE (reference sequence). CDR3 in amino acids: CASSAAQGRAPQHF. In nucleotides, the CDR3 is TGTGCCAGCAGCGCAGCCCAGGGGAGGGCACCCCAGCATTTT.

This clone was seen once. The chain has TRBV6-5 and TRBJ1-4, with D tentatively TRBD1 (5 bases). V shed 2 bases and J shed 8 bases, with 15 bases lying between them. The CDR3 loop spans 15 amino acids. Germline V gene data show CDR1 as MNHEY and CDR2 as SVGAGI. The CDR3 region is CASSYRTGAGEKLFF. DNA of the CDR3: TGTGCCAGCAGTTACCGGACTGGGGCCGGAGAAAAACTGTTTTTT.

The chain recombines TRBV4-3 with TRBJ1-2, with 11 bases lining up with TRBD1. The ends lost 1 base at V and 8 bases at J; junction bases unmatched: 18. Germline CDR1 reads LGHNA; CDR2 reads YSLEER. The CDR3 sequence is 19 residues long. CDR3 in amino acids: CASSQVRSDRGHSWEGYTF. CDR3 sequence (DNA): TGCGCCAGCAGCCAAGTCCGGTCGGACAGGGGGCATAGTTGGGAAGGCTACACCTTC.

The chain joins TRBV28 to TRBJ2-3; 12 nucleotides agree with TRBD2. This CDR3 spans 17 amino acids. The germline V gene has CDR1 MDHEN and CDR2 SYDVKM. With V trimmed by 4 bases and J by 5 bases, 10 bases remained unmatched. CDR3 in DNA: TGTGCCAGCAGTTACGATCGACTAGCGGGAGAAGGAGATACGCAGTATTTT. This gives the protein CASSYDRLAGEGDTQYF.

The V and J genes are TRBV15 and TRBJ2-3; D unresolved. The CDR3 extends over 16 amino acids. Trimming took 2 bases from V and 1 from J, leaving 13 bases between them. Germline CDR1 reads LNHNV; CDR2 reads YYDKDF (reference sequence). The DNA of the CDR3 is TGTGCCACCAGCAGATACAATGACATCCGCACAGATACGCAGTATTTT. This codes for CATSRYNDIRTDTQYF. The variable domain in full, completed from reference TRBV15 and TRBJ2-3, reads DAMVIQNPRYQVTQFGKPVTLSCSQTLNHNVMYWYQQKSSQAPKLLFHYYDKDFNNEADTPDNFQSRRPNTSFCFLDIRSPGLGDTAMYLCATSRYNDIRTDTQYFGPGTRLTVL.

V gene TRBV19 combines with J gene TRBJ2-7, with 7 nucleotides matching TRBD1. Trimming at V came to 10 bases and at J to 2 bases, leaving 5 bases not matched to a gene. Germline CDR1 reads LNHDA; CDR2 reads SQIVND (reference sequence). The CDR3 extends over 12 amino acids. In DNA form, the CDR3 reads TGTGCCACCCGGGACAGAACCTACGAGCAGTACTTC. Translated: CATRDRTYEQYF.

The chain recombines TRBV19 with TRBJ1-1; 7 nucleotides agree with TRBD1. J was trimmed by 1 base and V by 6 bases; bases with no gene match: 14. This CDR3 is built from 17 residues. Germline loops: CDR1 LNHDA, CDR2 SQIVND (reference sequence). The CDR3 here is CASRRQGRSPTNTEAFF. CDR3 DNA sequence: TGTGCCAGTAGAAGACAGGGCAGGTCCCCGACGAACACTGAAGCTTTCTTT.

The chain uses TRBV13 and TRBJ2-7, with 11 bases matching TRBD1. Germline V gives CDR1 PRHDT, CDR2 FYEKMQ (reference sequence). Trimming removed 4 bases from V and 2 bases from J; junction bases left unmatched: 4. The CDR3 has 15 residues. CDR3 protein: CASSSRDRGAYEQYF. Here the CDR3 DNA reads TGTGCCAGCAGCTCTCGGGACAGGGGGGCCTACGAGCAGTACTTC.

The J gene is TRBJ1-2, the V gene TRBV29-1, with D uncertain. The CDR3 runs to 12 residues. V dropped 2 bases and J dropped 4 bases, with 8 bases sitting between them. Germline V gene data show CDR1 as SQVTM and CDR2 as ANQGSEA. This chain's CDR3 is CSVEIWGYGYTF. CDR3 coding DNA: TGCAGCGTTGAAATATGGGGCTATGGCTACACCTTC.

Points on this clone: The same CDR3 also results from other DNA sequences found in this sample. V gene TRBV18 combines with J gene TRBJ2-3, with D unclear. Germline V CDR1 and CDR2: KGHSH, LQKENI. Between the trimmed V and J ends, which lost 2 bases and 4 bases, there was a span of 4 bases. CDR3 length: 12 amino acids. Written as DNA, the CDR3 is TGTGCCAGCTCACCATCTCCAGATACGCAGTATTTT. Translating gives CASSPSPDTQYF.

This rearrangement joins TRBV28 to TRBJ1-5; 7 bases agree with TRBD1. Germline assignment: CDR1 MDHEN and CDR2 SYDVKM. CDR3 length: 16 residues. Losses at the gene ends were 3 bases for V and 4 bases for J; bases not matched to a gene: 9. This chain's CDR3 is CASSFPRTRGNQPQHF. The CDR3 DNA reads TGTGCCAGCAGTTTCCCCAGAACCAGGGGGAATCAGCCCCAGCATTTT. Full variable domain (rest looked up from reference TRBV28 and TRBJ1-5): DVKVTQSSRYLVKRTGEKVFLECVQDMDHENMFWYRQDPGLGLRLIYFSYDVKMKEKGDIPEGYSVSREKKERFSLILESASTNQTSMYLCASSFPRTRGNQPQHFGDGTRLSIL.

This chain connects TRBV10-2 to TRBJ2-7; TRBD2 agrees at 8 bases. Germline trimming cut 7 bases from V and 4 bases from J; bases unmatched to any gene: 9. Germline V gene sequence: CDR1 WSHSY, CDR2 SAAADI. The CDR3 totals 14 residues. The CDR3 region has the DNA TGCGCCAGCAAAGAGCTAGCGGGCACTTACGAGCAGTACTTC. Translated: CASKELAGTYEQYF.

The chain links TRBV4-3 to TRBJ1-4; the D gene is possibly TRBD1 (5 bases). Trimming stripped 3 bases from V and 8 bases from J, with 22 bases between. The CDR3 spans 17 residues. The germline V gene encodes CDR1 LGHNA and CDR2 YSLEER. CDR3 DNA: TGCGCCAGCAGCCACGTATACCGGGGGGAGGTCGAAGAAAAACTGTTTTTT. Translating gives CASSHVYRGEVEEKLFF.

The chain joins TRBV27 to TRBJ2-1; D is uncertain. The CDR3 totals 16 residues. Germline lookup yields CDR1 MNHEY and CDR2 SMNVEV (reference sequence). Trimming left V 7 bases short and J 2 bases short, with 18 bases between. Written as DNA, the CDR3 is TGTGCCAGCACCTCAGTCGGCCTAACCCCCTACAATGAGCAGTTCTTC. The encoded protein is CASTSVGLTPYNEQFF.

This clone was counted a single time. CDR3 DNA: TGTGCCGCGGGGATGGGTAGCGGGCGCTACGAGCAGTACTTC. Protein: CAAGMGSGRYEQYF. V and J are TRBV27 and TRBJ2-7; 7 bases align to TRBD2. From germline, CDR1 is MNHEY and CDR2 SMNVEV (reference sequence). This CDR3 spans 14 amino acids. V lost 11 bases, J lost 3 bases, and 13 bases stayed unmatched.

A note on this clone: Other DNA sequences in the sample encode the same CDR3. The chain joins TRBV6-5 to TRBJ1-1; D remains unclear. The length of the CDR3 is 13 residues. The germline CDR1 and CDR2 sequences are MNHEY and SVGAGI. V was pared by 0 bases and J by 5 bases, with 7 bases between. The CDR3 DNA reads as TGTGCCAGCAGTTACTCGGGGAGGACTGAAGCTTTCTTT. This sequence encodes CASSYSGRTEAFF.

V and J are TRBV10-1 and TRBJ1-5, with a tentative D call TRBD1 (6 bases). Germline V gene lookup returns CDR1 WNHNN and CDR2 SYGVQD (reference sequence). There are 16 residues in the CDR3. V lost 2 bases and J 1 base, leaving 12 bases between the germline ends. The CDR3 region has the DNA TGCGCCAGCAGTGAGACCGGGACACGGAGCAATCAGCCCCAGCATTTT. This codes for CASSETGTRSNQPQHF.

This clone has just one count. The V and J genes are TRBV28 and TRBJ1-2, with a possible D match to TRBD1 (6 bases). Between the trimmed V and J ends, which lost 5 bases and 8 bases, there was a span of 18 bases. CDR1 MDHEN and CDR2 SYDVKM come from the germline V gene. The CDR3 totals 14 residues. The CDR3 DNA sequence: TGTGCCAGCAGTGCCACCAAATACAGGGTCGGCTACACCTTC. This encodes CASSATKYRVGYTF.

V and J are TRBV9 and TRBJ2-2; TRBD2 matches 8 bases. V shed 0 bases, J shed 7 bases, and the junction held 8 bases outside the gene matches. The CDR3 is 16 residues long. In germline, CDR1 is SGDLS, CDR2 YYNGEE. This CDR3 reads CASSVAGGRSVGELFF. The CDR3 nucleotides are TGTGCCAGCAGCGTAGCTGGCGGGAGGTCGGTCGGGGAGCTGTTTTTT.

The CDR3, as DNA: TGTGCCAGCAGCAAAGGGGGAGGTGTGAGAAACACCATATATTTT. The encoded protein is CASSKGGGVRNTIYF. The V call is TRBV2, the J call TRBJ1-3; tentatively, D is TRBD1 (6 bases). V was pared by 6 bases and J by 5 bases, with 17 bases between. The CDR3 sequence is 15 residues long. In germline, CDR1 is SNHLY, CDR2 FYNNEI.

CDR3 nucleotides: TGTGCCAGCAGCCCCCAGAGGGGACTAGAAAACGAGCAGTACTTC. Amino acids: CASSPQRGLENEQYF. This chain joins TRBV7-8 and TRBJ2-7; TRBD2 matches 8 bases. Germline-derived CDR1 and CDR2 are SGHVS and FQNEAQ. CDR3 length: 15 residues. Trimming removed 5 bases from V and 5 bases from J; junction bases left unmatched: 11.

Details on this clone: This sample also contains other DNA sequences that code for the same CDR3. The chain is built from TRBV27 and TRBJ2-1; no reliable D call. V was trimmed by 5 bases and J by 0 bases, leaving 8 bases between them. The CDR3 runs 14 residues. CDR1 and CDR2 (germline): MNHEY, SMNVEV (reference sequence). CDR3 protein: CASSPLGSYNEQFF. The CDR3 bases are TGTGCCAGCAGTCCCCTTGGCTCCTACAATGAGCAGTTCTTC.

The V call is TRBV19, the J call TRBJ2-3, with D perhaps being TRBD1 or TRBD2 (5 bases each). Germline CDR1 LNHDA, CDR2 SQIVND (reference sequence). Trimming shortened V by 5 bases and J by 9 bases, and 9 bases separated the two germline ends. The CDR3 runs to 11 residues. CDR3 amino acids: CASSGDPTQYF. CDR3 coding DNA: TGTGCCAGTAGTGGGGACCCCACGCAGTATTTT. Based on the CDR3 plus reference TRBV19 and TRBJ2-3, the full variable domain is DGGITQSPKYLFRKEGQNVTLSCEQNLNHDAMYWYRQDPGQGLRLIYYSQIVNDFQKGDIAEGYSVSREKKESFPLTVTSAQKNPTAFYLCASSGDPTQYFGPGTRLTVL.

DNA of the CDR3: TGTGCCAGCATCCCTTCCGGGACTAGCGGGAACGAGCAGTACTTC. Translated: CASIPSGTSGNEQYF. The gene calls are TRBV6-5 and TRBJ2-7, with 13 nucleotides matching TRBD2. This CDR3 spans 15 amino acids. Germline V lookup: CDR1 MNHEY, CDR2 SVGAGI. Trimming took 7 bases from V and 5 from J; bases not matched to a gene: 8.